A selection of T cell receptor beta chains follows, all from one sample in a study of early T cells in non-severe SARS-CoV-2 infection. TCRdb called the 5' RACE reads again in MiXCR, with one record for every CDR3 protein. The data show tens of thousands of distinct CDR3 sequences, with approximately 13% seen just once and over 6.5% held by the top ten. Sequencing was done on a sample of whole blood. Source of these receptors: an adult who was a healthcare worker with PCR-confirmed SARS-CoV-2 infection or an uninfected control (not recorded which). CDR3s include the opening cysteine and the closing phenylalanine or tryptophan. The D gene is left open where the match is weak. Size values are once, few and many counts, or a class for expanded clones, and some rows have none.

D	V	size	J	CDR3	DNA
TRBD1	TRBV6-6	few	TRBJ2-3	CASIRPGGSDTQYF	TGTGCCAGCATACGGCCAGGGGGCTCAGATACGCAGTATTTT
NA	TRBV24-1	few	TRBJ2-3	CATKPGYLTDTQYF	TGTGCCACCAAGCCGGGATACCTCACAGATACGCAGTATTTT
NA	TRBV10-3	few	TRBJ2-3	CAIMSQGTDTQYF	TGTGCCATCATGTCACAGGGCACAGATACGCAGTATTTT
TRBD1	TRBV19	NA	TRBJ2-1	CASRRTGSTESYNEQFF	TGTGCCAGTAGACGGACAGGGTCAACGGAATCCTACAATGAGCAGTTCTTC
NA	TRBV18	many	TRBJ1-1	CASSPLPLGGGHGNTEAFF	TGTGCCAGCTCACCCCTCCCGTTGGGGGGCGGCCATGGGAACACTGAAGCTTTCTTT
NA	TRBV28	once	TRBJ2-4	CASSLGVYGNIQYF	TGTGCCAGCAGTTTGGGGGTCTACGGGAACATTCAGTACTTC
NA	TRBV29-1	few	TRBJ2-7	CSVESLYEQYF	TGCAGCGTTGAATCATTGTACGAGCAGTACTTC
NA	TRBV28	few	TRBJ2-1	CASSADSRSYNEQFF	TGTGCCAGCAGTGCGGACAGTCGCTCCTACAATGAGCAGTTCTTC
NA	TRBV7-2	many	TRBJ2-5	CASSLGTFQETQYF	TGTGCCAGCAGCCTTGGGACGTTCCAGGAGACCCAGTACTTC
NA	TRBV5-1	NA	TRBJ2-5	CASSWDLGETQYF	TGCGCCAGCAGCTGGGACTTGGGGGAGACCCAGTACTTC
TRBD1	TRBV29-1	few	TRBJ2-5	CSVGTGEETQYF	TGCAGCGTGGGGACAGGGGAGGAGACCCAGTACTTC
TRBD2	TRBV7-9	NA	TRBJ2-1	CASEGLGAYNEQFF	TGTGCCAGCGAGGGACTAGGCGCCTACAATGAGCAGTTCTTC
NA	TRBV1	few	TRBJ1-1	CTSSRKAVVNTEAFF	TGCACCAGCAGTCGCAAGGCAGTCGTGAACACTGAAGCTTTCTTT
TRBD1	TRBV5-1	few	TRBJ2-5	CASSLGRGQETQYF	TGCGCCAGCAGCTTAGGCAGGGGGCAAGAGACCCAGTACTTC
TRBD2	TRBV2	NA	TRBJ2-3	CASSNGLAGKTDTQYF	TGTGCCAGCAGTAATGGACTAGCGGGAAAGACAGATACGCAGTATTTT
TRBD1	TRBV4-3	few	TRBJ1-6	CASSQANTGGDSPLHF	TGCGCCAGCAGCCAAGCCAATACAGGGGGAGATTCACCCCTCCACTTT